This TCR beta chain was observed in a study of CD8+CD57+ T cells in acquired aplastic anemia. This clonotype was seen many times. As yet, its antigen is unknown. Overall study findings and caveats: Found in both controls and patients were around 29 CD8+ CDR3 sequences.

The germline V gene has CDR1 LGHDT and CDR2 YNNKEL (reference sequence). This CDR3 is built from 17 residues. Between the trimmed V and J ends, which lost 3 bases and 6 bases, there was a span of 18 bases. CD8+CD57+ cell expansion, shown by flow cytometry, had occurred in the patients selected for sequencing. All patients were therapy-naive when blood was sampled. According to the study, genomic DNA was the template for TCR beta VDJ and CDR3 profiling. TCRdb reprocessed the reads via MiXCR and lists one record per CDR3 protein. The data contain approximately 300,000 distinct CDR3 sequences, 50% to 65% of them singletons.

This chain uses TRBV3-1 with TRBJ1-6, with D possibly TRBD1 on 6 matching bases. This receptor was identified in a human donor with aplastic anemia. The material sequenced was sorted CD4+, CD8+, or CD8+CD57+ T cells (not recorded which) from PBMCs. The CDR3 coding sequence is TGTGCCAGCAGCCATAACAGGGTTGGGGTGGGTAATTCACCCCTCCACTTT. Its translation: CASSHNRVGVGNSPLHF.